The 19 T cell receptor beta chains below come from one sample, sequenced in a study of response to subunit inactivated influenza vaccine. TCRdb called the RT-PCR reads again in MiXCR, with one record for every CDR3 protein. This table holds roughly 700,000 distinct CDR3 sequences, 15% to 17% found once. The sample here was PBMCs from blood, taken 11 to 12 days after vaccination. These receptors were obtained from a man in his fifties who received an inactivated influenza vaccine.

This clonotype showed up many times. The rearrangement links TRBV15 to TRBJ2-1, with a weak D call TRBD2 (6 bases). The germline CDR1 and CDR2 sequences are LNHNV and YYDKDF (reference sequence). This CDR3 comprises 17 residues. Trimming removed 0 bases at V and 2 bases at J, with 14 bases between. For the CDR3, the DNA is TGTGCCACCAGCAGAGATCTGGGCGGGATCACCTACAATGAGCAGTTCTTC. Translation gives CATSRDLGGITYNEQFF.

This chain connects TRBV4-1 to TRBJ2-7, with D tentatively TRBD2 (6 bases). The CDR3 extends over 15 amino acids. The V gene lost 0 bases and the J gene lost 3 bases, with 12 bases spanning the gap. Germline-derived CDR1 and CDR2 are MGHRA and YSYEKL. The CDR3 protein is CASSQDPTGDYEQYF. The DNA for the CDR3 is TGCGCCAGCAGCCAAGACCCCACGGGAGACTACGAGCAGTACTTC.

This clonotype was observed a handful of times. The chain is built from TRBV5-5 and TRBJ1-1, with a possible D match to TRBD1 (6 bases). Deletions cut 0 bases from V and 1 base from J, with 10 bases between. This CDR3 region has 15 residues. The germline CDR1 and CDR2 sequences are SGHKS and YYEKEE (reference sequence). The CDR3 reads CASSLDGDKNTEAFF. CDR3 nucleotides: TGTGCCAGCAGCTTGGATGGGGACAAGAACACTGAAGCTTTCTTT.

This chain's CDR3 is CSAIRGGREFYNEQFF. For the CDR3, the DNA is TGCAGTGCCATCCGCGGGGGTCGGGAGTTCTACAATGAGCAGTTCTTC. V usage is TRBV20-1 and J usage is TRBJ2-1; 7 nucleotides match TRBD2. CDR3 length equals 16 residues. CDR1 DFQATT and CDR2 SNEGSKA come from the germline V gene (reference sequence). Germline trimming cut 6 bases from V and 3 bases from J; bases unmatched to any gene: 14.

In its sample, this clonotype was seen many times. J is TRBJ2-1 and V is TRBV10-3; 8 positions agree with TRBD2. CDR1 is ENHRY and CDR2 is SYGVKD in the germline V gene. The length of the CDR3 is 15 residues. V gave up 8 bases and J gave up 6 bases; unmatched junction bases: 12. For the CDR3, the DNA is TGTGCCATCGGATTCGGGACTAGTATCGCCAATGAGCAGTTCTTC. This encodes CAIGFGTSIANEQFF.

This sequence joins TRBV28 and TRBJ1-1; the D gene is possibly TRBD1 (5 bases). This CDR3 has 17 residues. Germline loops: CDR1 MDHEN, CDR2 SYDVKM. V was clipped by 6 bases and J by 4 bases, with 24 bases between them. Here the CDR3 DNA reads TGTGCCAGCAGAGAGACGGGACTCGGGGCAATCAGCACTGAAGCTTTCTTT. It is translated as CASRETGLGAISTEAFF.

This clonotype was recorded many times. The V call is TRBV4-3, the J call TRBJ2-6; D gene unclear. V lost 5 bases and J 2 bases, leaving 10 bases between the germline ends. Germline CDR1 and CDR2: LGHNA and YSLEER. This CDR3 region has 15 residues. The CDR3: CASSNQVAGANVLTF. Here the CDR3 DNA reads TGCGCCAGCAGCAATCAGGTGGCTGGGGCCAACGTCCTGACTTTC.

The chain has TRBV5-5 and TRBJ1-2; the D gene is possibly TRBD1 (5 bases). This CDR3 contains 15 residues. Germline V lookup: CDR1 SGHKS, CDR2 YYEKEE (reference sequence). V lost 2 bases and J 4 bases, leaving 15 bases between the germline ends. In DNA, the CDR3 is TGTGCCAGCAGCTTAACCGGGACCGCTAGCTATGGCTACACCTTC. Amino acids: CASSLTGTASYGYTF.

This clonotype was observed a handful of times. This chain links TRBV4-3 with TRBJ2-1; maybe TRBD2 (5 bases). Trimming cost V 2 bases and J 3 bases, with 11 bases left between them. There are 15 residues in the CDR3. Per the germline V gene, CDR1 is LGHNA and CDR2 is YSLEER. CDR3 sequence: CASSQWHGGYNEQFF. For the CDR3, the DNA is TGCGCCAGCAGCCAATGGCACGGAGGCTACAATGAGCAGTTCTTC.

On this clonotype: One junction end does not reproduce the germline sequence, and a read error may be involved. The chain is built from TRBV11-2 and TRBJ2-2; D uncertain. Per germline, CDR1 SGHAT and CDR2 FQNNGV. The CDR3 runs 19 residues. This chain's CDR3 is CASSQTPQPGWRNTGQLFF. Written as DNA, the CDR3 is TGTGCCAGCAGCCAAACTCCCCAGCCGGGCTGGCGGAACACCGGGCAGCTGTTTTTT.

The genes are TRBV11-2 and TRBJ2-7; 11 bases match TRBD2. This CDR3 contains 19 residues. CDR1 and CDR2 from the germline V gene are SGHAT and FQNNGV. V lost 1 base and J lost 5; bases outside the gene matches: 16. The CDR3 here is CASSLGRLLAGDFKDEQYF. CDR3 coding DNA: TGTGCCAGCAGCTTAGGCCGACTACTAGCGGGGGACTTCAAAGACGAGCAGTACTTC. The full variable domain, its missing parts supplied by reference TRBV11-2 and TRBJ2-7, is EAGVAQSPRYKIIEKRQSVAFWCNPISGHATLYWYQQILGQGPKLLIQFQNNGVVDDSQLPKDRFSAERLKGVDSTLKIQPAKLEDSAVYLCASSLGRLLAGDFKDEQYFGPGTRLTVT.

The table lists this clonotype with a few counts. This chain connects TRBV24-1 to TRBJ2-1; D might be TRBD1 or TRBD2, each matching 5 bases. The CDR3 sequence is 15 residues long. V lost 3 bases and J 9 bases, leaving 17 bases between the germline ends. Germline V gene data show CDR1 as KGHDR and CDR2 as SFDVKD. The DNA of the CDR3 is TGTGCCACCAGTGATGCGGCCGGGGCCACAATTGAGCAGTTCTTC. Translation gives CATSDAAGATIEQFF.

The CDR3 loop is CASSLTYGGSGSYNEQFF. Here the CDR3 DNA reads TGTGCCAGCAGCTTAACGTACGGCGGTTCGGGCTCCTACAATGAGCAGTTCTTC. The V and J genes are TRBV7-3 and TRBJ2-1, with D unresolved. CDR1 is SGHTA and CDR2 is FQGTGA in the germline V gene. The CDR3 runs 18 residues. Trimming shortened V by 0 bases and J by 0 bases, and 15 bases separated the two germline ends.

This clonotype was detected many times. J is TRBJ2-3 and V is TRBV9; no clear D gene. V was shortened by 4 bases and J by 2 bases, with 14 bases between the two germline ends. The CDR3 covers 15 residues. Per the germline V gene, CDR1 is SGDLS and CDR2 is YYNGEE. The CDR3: CASSTRTGTTDTQYF. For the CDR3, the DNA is TGTGCCAGCAGCACCCGAACCGGAACCACAGATACGCAGTATTTT.

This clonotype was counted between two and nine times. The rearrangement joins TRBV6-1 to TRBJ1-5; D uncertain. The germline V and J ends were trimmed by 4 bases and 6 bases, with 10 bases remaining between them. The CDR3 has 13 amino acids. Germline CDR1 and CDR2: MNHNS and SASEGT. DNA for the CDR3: TGTGCCAGCAGTGTAGGCAGCCTTCAGCCCCAGCATTTT. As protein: CASSVGSLQPQHF.

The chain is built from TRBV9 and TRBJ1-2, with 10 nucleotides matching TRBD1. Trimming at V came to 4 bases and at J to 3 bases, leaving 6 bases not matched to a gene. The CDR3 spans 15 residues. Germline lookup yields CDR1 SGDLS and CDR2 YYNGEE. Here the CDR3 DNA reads TGTGCCAGCAGCCTGAGAGGACAGGGGGACTATGGCTACACCTTC. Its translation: CASSLRGQGDYGYTF.

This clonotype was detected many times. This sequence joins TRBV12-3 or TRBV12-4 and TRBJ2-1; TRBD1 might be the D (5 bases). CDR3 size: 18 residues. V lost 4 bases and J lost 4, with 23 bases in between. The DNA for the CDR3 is TGTGCCAGCAGTTCCGCCGTGGGTTCCAGACAGAAATACAATGAGCAGTTCTTC. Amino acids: CASSSAVGSRQKYNEQFF.

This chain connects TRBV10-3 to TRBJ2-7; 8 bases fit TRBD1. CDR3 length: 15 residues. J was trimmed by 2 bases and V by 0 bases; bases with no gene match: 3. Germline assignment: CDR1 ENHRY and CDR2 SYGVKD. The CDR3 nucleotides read TGTGCCATCAGTGAGTCGGGGGACAGGACCTACGAGCAGTACTTC. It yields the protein CAISESGDRTYEQYF.

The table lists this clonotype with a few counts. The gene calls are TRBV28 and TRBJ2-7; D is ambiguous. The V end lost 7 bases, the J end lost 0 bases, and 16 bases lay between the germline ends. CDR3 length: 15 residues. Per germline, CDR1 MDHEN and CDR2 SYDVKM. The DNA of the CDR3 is TGTGCCAGCACCTGGGGATTCCCATCCTCCTACGAGCAGTACTTC. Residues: CASTWGFPSSYEQYF. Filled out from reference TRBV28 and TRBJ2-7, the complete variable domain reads DVKVTQSSRYLVKRTGEKVFLECVQDMDHENMFWYRQDPGLGLRLIYFSYDVKMKEKGDIPEGYSVSREKKERFSLILESASTNQTSMYLCASTWGFPSSYEQYFGPGTRLTVT.